This T cell receptor beta chain comes out of a study of blood T cell repertoires in COVID-19. Study processing details: Cell counts per sample came from amplifying reference gene primers. Assay: immunoSEQ multiplex PCR; the TCRdb copy retains only in-frame clones and omits some. The DNA was the basis for D and trimming; V, J and clone size are from that table. The sample holds 130,000 to 150,000 clones, 85% to 90% seen once. The CDR3 runs 13 residues. V lost 2 bases and J 2 bases, leaving 7 bases between the germline ends. Germline V gene sequence: CDR1 SGHNT, CDR2 YYREEE (reference sequence). The sample comprised peripheral blood. The rearrangement links TRBV5-4 to TRBJ1-2; perhaps TRBD1 as D (5 bases). The TCR sequence derives from a woman in her 40s with acute or convalescent COVID-19. CDR3 in amino acids: CASSLGVNYGYTF. In DNA form, the CDR3 reads TGTGCCAGCAGCTTAGGGGTGAACTATGGCTACACCTTC.